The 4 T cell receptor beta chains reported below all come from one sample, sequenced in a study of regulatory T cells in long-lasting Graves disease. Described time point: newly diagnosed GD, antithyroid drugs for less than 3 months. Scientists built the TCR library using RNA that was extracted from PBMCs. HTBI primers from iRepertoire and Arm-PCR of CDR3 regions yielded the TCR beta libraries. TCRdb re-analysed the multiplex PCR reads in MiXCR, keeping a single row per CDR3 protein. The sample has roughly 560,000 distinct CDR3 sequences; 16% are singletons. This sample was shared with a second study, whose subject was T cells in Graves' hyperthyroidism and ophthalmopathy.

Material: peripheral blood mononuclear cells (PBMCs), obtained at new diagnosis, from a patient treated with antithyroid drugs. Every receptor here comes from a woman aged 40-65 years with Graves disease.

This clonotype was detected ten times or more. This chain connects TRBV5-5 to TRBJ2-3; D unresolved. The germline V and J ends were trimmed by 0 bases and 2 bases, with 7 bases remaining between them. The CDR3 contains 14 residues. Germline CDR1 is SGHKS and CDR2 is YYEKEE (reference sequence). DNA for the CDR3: TGTGCCAGCAGCTTGGGAGCCCCCACAGATACGCAGTATTTT. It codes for CASSLGAPTDTQYF.

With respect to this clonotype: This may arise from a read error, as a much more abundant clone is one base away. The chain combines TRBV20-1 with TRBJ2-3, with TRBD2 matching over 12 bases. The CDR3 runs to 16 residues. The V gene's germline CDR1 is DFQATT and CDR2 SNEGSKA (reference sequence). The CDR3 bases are TGCGGTGCTAGCACGGCTAGCGGGGGGGCAGGGGATACGCAGTATTTT. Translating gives CGASTASGGAGDTQYF.

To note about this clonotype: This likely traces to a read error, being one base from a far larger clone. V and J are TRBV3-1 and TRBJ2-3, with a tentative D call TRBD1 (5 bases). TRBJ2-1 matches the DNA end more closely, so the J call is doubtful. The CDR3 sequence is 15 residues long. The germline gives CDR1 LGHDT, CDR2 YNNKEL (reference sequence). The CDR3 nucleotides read TGTGCCAGCAGCCAAGCCGGACACCGATACGATGAGCAGTTCTTC. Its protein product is CASSQAGHRYDEQFF.

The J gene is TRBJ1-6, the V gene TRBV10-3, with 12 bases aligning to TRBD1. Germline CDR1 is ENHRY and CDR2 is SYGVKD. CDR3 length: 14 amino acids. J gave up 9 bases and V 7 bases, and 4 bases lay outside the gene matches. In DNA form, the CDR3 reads TGTGCCATCAACCCGGGACAGGGGGCTTCACCCCTCCACTTT. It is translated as CAINPGQGASPLHF.